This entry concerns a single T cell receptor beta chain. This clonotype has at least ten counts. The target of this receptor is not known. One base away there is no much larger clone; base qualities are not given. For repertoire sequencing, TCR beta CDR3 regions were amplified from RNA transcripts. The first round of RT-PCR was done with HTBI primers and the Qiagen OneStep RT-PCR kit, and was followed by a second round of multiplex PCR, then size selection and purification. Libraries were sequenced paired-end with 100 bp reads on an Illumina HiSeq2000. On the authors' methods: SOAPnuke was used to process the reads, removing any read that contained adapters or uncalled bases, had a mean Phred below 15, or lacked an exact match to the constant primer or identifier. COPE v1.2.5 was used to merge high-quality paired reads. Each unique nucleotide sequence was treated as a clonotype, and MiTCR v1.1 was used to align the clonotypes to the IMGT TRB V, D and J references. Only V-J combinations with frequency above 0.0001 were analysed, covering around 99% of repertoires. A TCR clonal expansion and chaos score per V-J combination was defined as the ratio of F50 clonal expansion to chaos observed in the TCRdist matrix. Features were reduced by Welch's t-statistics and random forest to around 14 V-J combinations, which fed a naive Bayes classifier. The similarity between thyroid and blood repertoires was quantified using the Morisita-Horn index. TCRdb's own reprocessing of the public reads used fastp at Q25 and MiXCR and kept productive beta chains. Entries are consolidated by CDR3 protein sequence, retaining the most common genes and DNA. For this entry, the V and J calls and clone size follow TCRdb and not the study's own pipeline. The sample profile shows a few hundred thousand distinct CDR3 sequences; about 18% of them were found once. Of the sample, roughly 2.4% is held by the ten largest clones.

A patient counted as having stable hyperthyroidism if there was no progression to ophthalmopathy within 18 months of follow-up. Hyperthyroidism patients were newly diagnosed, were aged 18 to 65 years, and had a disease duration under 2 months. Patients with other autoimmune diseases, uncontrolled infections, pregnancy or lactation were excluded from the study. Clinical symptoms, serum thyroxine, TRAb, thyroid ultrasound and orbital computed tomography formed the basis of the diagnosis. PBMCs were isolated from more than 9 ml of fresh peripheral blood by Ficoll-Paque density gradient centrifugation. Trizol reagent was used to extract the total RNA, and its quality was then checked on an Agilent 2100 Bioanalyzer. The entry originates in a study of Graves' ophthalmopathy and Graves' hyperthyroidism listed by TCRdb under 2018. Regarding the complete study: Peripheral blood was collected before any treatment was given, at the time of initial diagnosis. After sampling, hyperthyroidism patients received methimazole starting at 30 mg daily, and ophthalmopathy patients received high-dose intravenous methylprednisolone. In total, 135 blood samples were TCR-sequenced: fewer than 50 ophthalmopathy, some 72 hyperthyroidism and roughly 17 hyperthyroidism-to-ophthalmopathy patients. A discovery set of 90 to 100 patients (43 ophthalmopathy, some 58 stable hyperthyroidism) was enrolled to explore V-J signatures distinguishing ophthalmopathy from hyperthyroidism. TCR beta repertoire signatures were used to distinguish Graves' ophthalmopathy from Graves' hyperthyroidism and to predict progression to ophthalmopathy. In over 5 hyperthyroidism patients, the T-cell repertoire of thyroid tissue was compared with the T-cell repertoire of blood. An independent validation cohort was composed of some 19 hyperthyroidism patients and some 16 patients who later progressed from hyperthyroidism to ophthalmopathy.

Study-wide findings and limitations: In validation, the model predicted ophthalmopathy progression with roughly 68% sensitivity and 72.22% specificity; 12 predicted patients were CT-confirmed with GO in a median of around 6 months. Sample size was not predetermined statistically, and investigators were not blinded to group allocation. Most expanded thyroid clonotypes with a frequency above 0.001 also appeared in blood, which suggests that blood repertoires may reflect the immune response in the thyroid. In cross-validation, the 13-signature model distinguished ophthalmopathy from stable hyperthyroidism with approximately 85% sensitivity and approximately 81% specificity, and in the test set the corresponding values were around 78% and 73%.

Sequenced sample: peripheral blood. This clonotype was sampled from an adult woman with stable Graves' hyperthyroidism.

The nucleotide sequence is TGTGCCAGCAGCCGGAGCAGGGAGGCCTACGAGCAGTACTTC. Translated, this gives CASSRSREAYEQYF. The V and J genes are TRBV7-9 and TRBJ2-7; the D region possibly corresponds to TRBD2 (6 bases align). Its CDR3 holds 14 amino acids, cysteine through phenylalanine. The read is trimmed to its CDR3 DNA, 42 bases read in frame from base 1. V lost 5 bases and J lost 2 bases; the stretch between them is 13 bases long. The germline V gene (reference sequence) supplies CDR1 SEHNR and CDR2 FQNEAQ.